Listed below are T cell receptor beta chains from one sample, sequenced in a study of blood T cell repertoires in COVID-19. Assay used: immunoSEQ multiplex PCR; TCRdb lists only in-frame clones, some missing. The sample yields about 280,000 clones, roughly 85% seen once. Sequenced input: peripheral blood. The source is a man between 45 and 60 years old with active or convalescent COVID-19. CDR3s include the opening cysteine and the closing phenylalanine or tryptophan. A D gene is named only where the DNA matches it firmly. Rows may omit the clone size; those that give it use once, few, many or a size class.

TRBJ1-1,NA,TRBD1,TRBV5-1,TGCGCCAGCAGCCCAAGGACAGGGGGCAAAGCTGAAGCTTTCTTT,CASSPRTGGKAEAFF
TRBJ2-5,NA,TRBD2,TRBV9,TGTGCCAGCAGCGTAGTTGCGGGAGGGCCATCGGAGACCCAGTACTTC,CASSVVAGGPSETQYF
TRBJ2-1,NA,NA,TRBV10-2,TGCGCCAGCAGTGGGCCCCTCGGCGGGATCCTAAGCTCCTACAATGAGCAGTTCTTC,CASSGPLGGILSSYNEQFF
TRBJ2-7,NA,NA,TRBV10-3,TGTGCCATCAGTGAACGGGAAACCGAGCAGTACTTC,CAISERETEQYF
TRBJ2-1,NA,NA,TRBV29-1,TGCAGCGTTGCTAGTGGGCTAGCCCTGGGTAGGCCCTACAATGAGCAGTTCTTC,CSVASGLALGRPYNEQFF
TRBJ2-7,NA,TRBD2,TRBV10-1,TGCGCCAGCAGTGAACCCGCGGGAGGGCCCTACTACGAGCAGTATTTC,CASSEPAGGPYYEQYF
TRBJ1-2,once,NA,TRBV3-1/TRBV3-2,TGTGCCAGCAGCCAGCAGGGGACACGAGGCTACACCTTC,CASSQQGTRGYTF
TRBJ2-1,once,TRBD1,TRBV3-1/TRBV3-2,TGTGCCAGCAGCGCCGGGACAGGTGGGTATGAGCAGTTCTTC,CASSAGTGGYEQFF
TRBJ1-5,NA,NA,TRBV4-2,TGTGCCAGCAGCCAAGAAGTAGGTACGGGAGGCAATCAGCCCCAGCATTTT,CASSQEVGTGGNQPQHF
TRBJ2-1,NA,TRBD2,TRBV6-2/TRBV6-3,TGTGCCAGCAGTTATTCGGGACTAGCGGGAGGGGGTGAGCAGTTCTTC,CASSYSGLAGGGEQFF
TRBJ1-1,NA,NA,TRBV28,TGTGCCAGCAGTTTAGAGGGGGGGGCACACACTGAAGCTTTCTTT,CASSLEGGAHTEAFF
TRBJ2-7,NA,NA,TRBV9,TGTGCCAGCAGCGTAGCCCCGGGAGCAACCTACGAGCAGTACTTC,CASSVAPGATYEQYF
TRBJ2-2,once,NA,TRBV5-1,TGCGCCAGCAGCTTGGCGGGACTGGGTCTCACCGGGGAGCTGTTTTTT,CASSLAGLGLTGELFF
TRBJ1-1,NA,NA,TRBV28,TGTGCCAGCAGTATGCCTATGAACACTGAAGCTTTCTTT,CASSMPMNTEAFF
TRBJ2-3,NA,TRBD2,TRBV12-5,TGTGCTAGTGGTTTGGTACTAGCGGGAGTTGGAGATACGCAGTATTTT,CASGLVLAGVGDTQYF
TRBJ2-7,few,TRBD2,TRBV7-2,TGTGCCAGCAGCTTAGTAGGACTAGTCCCGCACGAGCAGTACTTC,CASSLVGLVPHEQYF
TRBJ2-1,NA,NA,TRBV30,TGTGCCTGGAGTAGGGGGATCGACGGCTATGAGCAGTTCTTC,CAWSRGIDGYEQFF
TRBJ1-2,NA,TRBD1,TRBV14,TGTGCCAGCAGCCCCCGGACAGGGAAGGAAGGCGGCTACACCTTC,CASSPRTGKEGGYTF
TRBJ2-2,NA,NA,TRBV5-1,TGCGCCAGCAGCCCGGAGGGAAGGGTCACCGGGGAGCTGTTTTTT,CASSPEGRVTGELFF
TRBJ2-2,NA,TRBD2,TRBV2,TGTGCCAGCAGGGTTAGCGGGAGTGGGACCGGGGAGCTGTTTTTT,CASRVSGSGTGELFF
TRBJ1-1,NA,TRBD1,TRBV27,TGTGCCAGCAGTCCCCCCGATTGGACAGGGACCCCTGAAGCTTTCTTT,CASSPPDWTGTPEAFF
TRBJ1-4,once,NA,TRBV5-1,TGCGCCAGCAGCAAAGGGGGATCTAATGAAAAACTGTTTTTT,CASSKGGSNEKLFF
TRBJ1-2,once,TRBD1,TRBV19,TGTGCCAGTCGAGGGACAGGTGGCTATGGCTACACCTTC,CASRGTGGYGYTF
TRBJ2-4,NA,TRBD2,TRBV7-8,TGTGCCAGCAGCTCAGACACCGGGGGGAACATTCAGTACTTC,CASSSDTGGNIQYF
TRBJ2-3,once,TRBD2,TRBV13,TGTGCCAGCAGCCCCTCGGAAGGACTAGCGGGAGGGCCCACAGATACGCAGTATTTT,CASSPSEGLAGGPTDTQYF
TRBJ2-2,NA,NA,TRBV5-1,TGCGCCAGCAGCACCCAAGCGTCGAACACCGGGGAGCTGTTTTTT,CASSTQASNTGELFF
TRBJ1-2,NA,TRBD1,TRBV15,TGTGCCACCAGCAGGGCATACGGGACAGGGGACGACTATGGCTACACCTTC,CATSRAYGTGDDYGYTF
TRBJ2-3,NA,TRBD2,TRBV7-2,TGTGCCAGCAGCCACCTCCCGGGAGCGGGAGGGTCAGATACGCAGTATTTT,CASSHLPGAGGSDTQYF
TRBJ1-3,NA,NA,TRBV4-3,TGCGCCAGCAGCCAAGTGGTGAGAGGGCCTGGAAACACCATATATTTT,CASSQVVRGPGNTIYF
TRBJ1-1,NA,NA,TRBV30,TGTGCCTGGAGTGTAAGATCGGGGTACGCTGAAGCTTTCTTT,CAWSVRSGYAEAFF
TRBJ2-1,NA,TRBD2,TRBV9,TGTGCCAGCAGCGTAGGCTGGGCGGGAGTAATTAGGGATGAGCAGTTCTTC,CASSVGWAGVIRDEQFF
TRBJ2-1,NA,NA,TRBV3-1/TRBV3-2,TGTGCCAGCCTAGGTAACTCCTACAATGAGCAGTTCTTC,CASLGNSYNEQFF
TRBJ1-5,NA,TRBD1,TRBV18,TGTGCCAGCTCACCGAAGGGACAGGGAGGCAATCAGCCCCAGCATTTT,CASSPKGQGGNQPQHF
TRBJ2-3,few,NA,TRBV25-1,TGTGCCAGCAGTGAATGGTCGGGAGTTACGACAGATACGCAGTATTTT,CASSEWSGVTTDTQYF
TRBJ1-2,NA,NA,TRBV7-2,TGTGCCAGCAGCTTAGGTCTCAACAGGGATCCCAACTATGGCTACACCTTC,CASSLGLNRDPNYGYTF
TRBJ1-2,NA,NA,TRBV5-4,TGTGCCAGCAGCGCCGGACCCGGACAGGGCTACACCTTC,CASSAGPGQGYTF
TRBJ2-3,once,NA,TRBV6-6,TGTGCCACTAAACAGGGCCAAGGTAGCACAGATACGCAGTATTTT,CATKQGQGSTDTQYF
TRBJ2-7,NA,TRBD1,TRBV5-1,TGCGCCAGCAGCCGGACAGGGAGCCCCGAGCAGTACTTC,CASSRTGSPEQYF
TRBJ1-1,NA,NA,TRBV25-1,TGTGCCAGCAGTGAAAGGGGTTTCACTGAAGCTTTCTTT,CASSERGFTEAFF
TRBJ1-5,few,NA,TRBV27,TGTGCCAGCAGTAGAAACAGGGACCAGCCCCAGCATTTT,CASSRNRDQPQHF